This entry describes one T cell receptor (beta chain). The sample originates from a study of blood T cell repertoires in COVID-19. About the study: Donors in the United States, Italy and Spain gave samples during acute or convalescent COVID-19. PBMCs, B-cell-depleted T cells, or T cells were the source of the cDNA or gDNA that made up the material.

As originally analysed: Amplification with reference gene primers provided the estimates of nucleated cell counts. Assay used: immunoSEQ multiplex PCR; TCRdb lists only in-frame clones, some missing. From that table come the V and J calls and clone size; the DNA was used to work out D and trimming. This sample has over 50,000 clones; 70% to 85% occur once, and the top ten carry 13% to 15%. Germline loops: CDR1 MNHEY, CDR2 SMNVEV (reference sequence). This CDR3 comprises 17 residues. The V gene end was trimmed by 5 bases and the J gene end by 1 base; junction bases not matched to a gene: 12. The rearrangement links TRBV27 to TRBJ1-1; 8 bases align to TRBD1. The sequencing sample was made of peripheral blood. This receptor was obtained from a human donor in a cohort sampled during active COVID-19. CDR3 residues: CASSLGQGLFENTEAFF. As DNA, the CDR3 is TGTGCCAGCAGTCTAGGACAGGGCCTATTCGAGAACACTGAAGCTTTCTTT.